This T cell receptor beta chain was documented in a study of patients and donors after allogeneic stem cell transplantation (TCRdb year 2020). Libraries were built with RT-PCR. Sequencer: NextSeq 550. TCRdb redid the processing of the public reads, applying fastp at Q25 and MiXCR, and retained in-frame beta chains. When rows share a CDR3 protein, they turn into one entry using the most common DNA and genes. This sample gives more than 850,000 distinct CDR3 sequences in total; approximately 19% of them show up just once. The ten largest clonotypes hold roughly 6.4% of the sample. From the germline V gene, CDR1 is SQVTM and CDR2 is ANQGSEA. Between the V and J ends, shortened by 4 bases and 6 bases respectively, the junction contains 10 bases. The CDR3 holds 12 amino acids from the cysteine to the phenylalanine. Of the read, only the CDR3 DNA is kept; its 36 bases are in frame from base 1. This clonotype came up many times. No cognate antigen has been identified for it. No much larger clonotype is one base removed from it; base qualities were not supplied.

The chain couples TRBV29-1 to TRBJ2-1, with TRBD2 as a weak D call on 6 bases. Sequencing input: blood, either unsorted or a sorted T cell fraction (not recorded which). The sequence derives from a human donor who was either an allogeneic HSCT recipient or a stem cell or donor lymphocyte infusion donor (not recorded which). It is not recorded whose cells these are; they may come from a transplant donor. This receptor has the CDR3 CSVARGGNEQFF. The DNA sequence reads TGCAGCGTTGCACGGGGAGGCAATGAGCAGTTCTTC.